Detailed here is one TCR beta chain. Clones were read by immunoSEQ multiplex PCR, and TCRdb kept only the in-frame ones, dropping some. The repertoire holds around 100,000 clones, more than 85% seen once, with about 3% in the top ten. This specimen comes from a study of T cell changes during pregnancy in multiple sclerosis. From germline, CDR1 is MDHEN and CDR2 SYDVKM. This CDR3 has 15 amino acids. The germline V and J ends were trimmed by 6 bases and 4 bases, with 19 bases remaining between them. The sequences come from peripheral blood, collected after pregnancy. V usage is TRBV28 and J usage is TRBJ2-7, with a possible D match to TRBD1 (6 bases). The sequence was obtained from a female donor with multiple sclerosis, enrolled in a pregnancy study. The CDR3 sequence is CASSARSGDPYEQYF. The CDR3 bases are TGTGCCAGCAGCGCCCGCTCAGGGGATCCATACGAGCAGTACTTC.